These 25 T cell receptor beta chains were all obtained from the same sample, sequenced in a study of shared clonotypes between healthy human individuals. Clones were sequenced by immunoSEQ multiplex PCR, and TCRdb holds only the in-frame ones, with some missing. This sample has some 2,500,000 clones, with 93% found just once. Sequenced: naive CD4+ T cells from PBMCs. Subset of the sample: CD45RA+ positively selected. These TCRs come from a man aged 18-30 years in good health. Some clones in this sample may be carry-over from other donors' samples.

The genes are TRBV7-8 and TRBJ1-1, with 8 bases identical to TRBD1. The germline CDR1 and CDR2 sequences are SGHVS and FQNEAQ. The length of the CDR3 is 16 residues. The V gene end was trimmed by 2 bases and the J gene end by 5 bases; junction bases not matched to a gene: 10. The CDR3 is CASSLRGQVGGTEAFF. The DNA of the CDR3 is TGTGCCAGCAGCTTACGGGGACAGGTGGGAGGTACTGAAGCTTTCTTT. Variable domain in full (rest from reference TRBV7-8 and TRBJ1-1): GAGVSQSPRYKVAKRGQDVALRCDPISGHVSLFWYQQALGQGPEFLTYFQNEAQLDKSGLPSDRFFAERPEGSVSTLKIQRTQQEDSAVYLCASSLRGQVGGTEAFFGQGTRLTVV.

To note about this clone: The sample has other DNA sequences that encode this CDR3 too. This chain links TRBV18 with TRBJ1-2, with 9 bases fitting TRBD1. CDR3 length equals 14 residues. V trimming: 6 bases; J trimming: 4 bases; junction bases outside the gene matches: 6. Germline V gives CDR1 KGHSH, CDR2 LQKENI. The CDR3 coding sequence is TGTGCCAGCTCCCCTGGACAGGGGCCCTATGGCTACACCTTC. As protein: CASSPGQGPYGYTF.

This clone was detected a few times. The chain uses TRBV7-9 and TRBJ1-2; D call uncertain. The germline V gene encodes CDR1 SEHNR and CDR2 FQNEAQ (reference sequence). CDR3 length equals 13 residues. V dropped 7 bases and J dropped 2 bases, with 11 bases sitting between them. In nucleotides, the CDR3 is TGTGCCAGCACCGATCGAGGGAACTATGGCTACACCTTC. Protein: CASTDRGNYGYTF.

The CDR3: CASSQPPYF. CDR3 nucleotides: TGTGCCAGCAGCCAGCCGCCGTACTTC. The rearrangement uses TRBV6-9 and TRBJ2-7, with D hard to call. CDR3 length: 9 amino acids. Trimming removed 6 bases at V and 12 bases at J, with 9 bases between. From germline, CDR1 is MNHGY and CDR2 SVAAGI.

The count of this clone is one. The chain links TRBV6-5 to TRBJ1-2; 9 bases match TRBD1. This CDR3 is built from 15 residues. Germline values: CDR1 MNHEY, CDR2 SVGAGI. The V and J ends lost 2 bases and 7 bases, in that order; junction bases with no gene match: 8. As DNA, the CDR3 is TGTGCCAGCAGTTACGTACACAGGGGGCGGTTTGGCTACACCTTC. Encoded protein: CASSYVHRGRFGYTF.

This clone was recorded a few times. This sample includes further DNA sequences coding for the same CDR3. The chain recombines TRBV18 with TRBJ2-7, with 14 bases matching TRBD2. CDR1 and CDR2 from the germline V gene are KGHSH and LQKENI. This CDR3 is built from 15 residues. Trimming removed 2 bases from V and 3 bases from J; junction bases left unmatched: 0. This chain's CDR3 is CASSPGTSGSYEQYF. The CDR3 DNA sequence: TGTGCCAGCTCACCAGGGACTAGCGGGAGCTACGAGCAGTACTTC.

V gene TRBV7-2 combines with J gene TRBJ2-3; TRBD1 aligns across 7 bases. The CDR3 consists of 14 residues. Germline V gene lookup returns CDR1 SGHTA and CDR2 FQGNSA. Germline trimming cut 5 bases from V and 4 bases from J; bases unmatched to any gene: 6. The DNA of the CDR3 is TGTGCCAGCAGCACCCGACAGGGAGCAGATACGCAGTATTTT. As protein: CASSTRQGADTQYF.

The V call is TRBV28, the J call TRBJ1-4; no definite D call. This CDR3 is 15 amino acids long. V dropped 6 bases and J dropped 0 bases, with 11 bases sitting between them. The germline V gene encodes CDR1 MDHEN and CDR2 SYDVKM. CDR3 amino acids: CASSASGATNEKLFF. For the CDR3, the DNA is TGTGCCAGCAGCGCATCCGGTGCAACTAATGAAAAACTGTTTTTT. The full variable domain, with the rest looked up from reference TRBV28 and TRBJ1-4, is DVKVTQSSRYLVKRTGEKVFLECVQDMDHENMFWYRQDPGLGLRLIYFSYDVKMKEKGDIPEGYSVSREKKERFSLILESASTNQTSMYLCASSASGATNEKLFFGSGTQLSVL.

The chain employs TRBV10-3 and TRBJ1-5; TRBD1 agrees at 10 bases. J gave up 6 bases and V 10 bases, and 9 bases lay outside the gene matches. The germline gives CDR1 ENHRY, CDR2 SYGVKD. The CDR3 totals 14 residues. The CDR3 sequence: CATTTGGSFQPQHF. The DNA for the CDR3 is TGTGCCACAACGACAGGGGGCTCCTTTCAGCCCCAGCATTTT.

The chain combines TRBV6-6 with TRBJ1-2, with 9 positions matching TRBD1. Germline V CDR1 and CDR2: MNHNY, SVGAGI (reference sequence). CDR3 length: 14 residues. The J segment lost 7 bases and the V segment lost 2 bases, leaving 5 bases of the junction unmatched. The CDR3 protein is CASSYEQGAGGYTF. CDR3 bases: TGTGCCAGCAGTTACGAACAGGGGGCGGGTGGCTACACCTTC.

This chain links TRBV6-5 with TRBJ2-3; D is uncertain. This CDR3 spans 12 amino acids. Trimming stripped 6 bases from V and 6 bases from J, with 10 bases between. Germline V gene lookup returns CDR1 MNHEY and CDR2 SVGAGI. DNA for the CDR3: TGTGCCAGCAGCCAGTCCAGGGATACGCAGTATTTT. Encoded protein: CASSQSRDTQYF.

V is TRBV5-1 and J is TRBJ2-5; 7 nucleotides line up with TRBD1. Trimming took 3 bases from V and 2 from J; bases not matched to a gene: 7. This CDR3 spans 15 amino acids. The germline CDR1 and CDR2 sequences are SGHRS and YFSETQ. The CDR3 reads CASSSTGTEQETQYF. DNA for the CDR3: TGCGCCAGCAGCTCGACCGGGACAGAACAAGAGACCCAGTACTTC.

CDR3 nucleotides: TGCAGCCCTGTTTTAGCGGGAACAGATACGCAGTATTTT. This gives the protein CSPVLAGTDTQYF. This chain joins TRBV29-1 and TRBJ2-3; 8 bases match TRBD2. J gave up 3 bases and V 8 bases, and 7 bases lay outside the gene matches. This CDR3 has 13 residues. The germline CDR1 and CDR2 sequences are SQVTM and ANQGSEA.

The V and J genes are TRBV19 and TRBJ2-7; unclear D gene. The CDR3 consists of 13 residues. Trimming cost V 5 bases and J 3 bases, with 11 bases left between them. Germline assignment: CDR1 LNHDA and CDR2 SQIVND (reference sequence). The CDR3 nucleotides read TGTGCCAGTAGTGTAAGGGTGGGCTACGAGCAGTACTTC. This codes for CASSVRVGYEQYF.

The rearrangement joins TRBV6-5 to TRBJ2-7, with TRBD1 matching over 9 bases. V trimming: 5 bases; J trimming: 5 bases; junction bases outside the gene matches: 7. This CDR3 region has 14 residues. From germline, CDR1 is MNHEY and CDR2 SVGAGI. DNA of the CDR3: TGTGCCAGCAGTACTTGGGACAGGGCGGACGAGCAGTACTTC. Translation gives CASSTWDRADEQYF.

V is TRBV5-1 and J is TRBJ1-4; 10 nucleotides match TRBD1. V lost 1 base, J lost 7 bases, and 7 bases stayed unmatched. Germline assignment: CDR1 SGHRS and CDR2 YFSETQ. The CDR3 length is 16 residues. The CDR3 is CASSLNSGTGVEKLFF. CDR3 bases: TGCGCCAGCAGCTTGAACTCCGGGACAGGGGTTGAAAAACTGTTTTTT. The whole variable domain, filled in from reference TRBV5-1 and TRBJ1-4, reads KAGVTQTPRYLIKTRGQQVTLSCSPISGHRSVSWYQQTPGQGLQFLFEYFSETQRNKGNFPGRFSGRQFSNSRSEMNVSTLELGDSALYLCASSLNSGTGVEKLFFGSGTQLSVL.

This chain connects TRBV9 to TRBJ1-5, with D possibly matching TRBD1 (5 bases). The germline gives CDR1 SGDLS, CDR2 YYNGEE. Trimming took off 6 bases at V and 4 bases at J, with 17 bases between the two ends. The CDR3 contains 15 residues. The CDR3 DNA reads as TGTGCCAGCAACCCTGGGGGGGGTAGGAATCAGCCCCAGCATTTT. It yields the protein CASNPGGGRNQPQHF.

This chain links TRBV28 with TRBJ1-2; 7 bases are shared with TRBD1. The CDR3 is 14 residues long. Unmatched junction bases numbered 6, after V lost 4 bases and J lost 4 bases. Germline CDR1 and CDR2: MDHEN and SYDVKM. The CDR3 nucleotides read TGTGCCAGCAGTTCCCAGGGGACAGCCTATGGCTACACCTTC. It specifies CASSSQGTAYGYTF.

The chain joins TRBV30 to TRBJ1-2; the D gene is possibly TRBD1 (5 bases). Germline values: CDR1 GTSNPN, CDR2 SVGIG (reference sequence). CDR3 length: 15 residues. The V end was cut by 2 bases, the J end by 6 bases, with 19 bases between. The CDR3 nucleotides are TGTGCCTGGAGTTTCAGGGTTCTGCGGGCTGATGGCTACACCTTC. This codes for CAWSFRVLRADGYTF.

The chain carries TRBV11-2 and TRBJ2-2, with 12 bases lining up with TRBD2. Germline values: CDR1 SGHAT, CDR2 FQNNGV. The ends lost 4 bases at V and 1 base at J; junction bases unmatched: 7. This CDR3 has 18 residues. The CDR3, as DNA: TGTGCCAGCAGCTCCCTAGTGACTAGCGGGGGGAACACCGGGGAGCTGTTTTTT. Translation gives CASSSLVTSGGNTGELFF.

This chain joins TRBV2 and TRBJ1-1; TRBD1 aligns across 7 bases. The CDR3 is 13 amino acids. Unmatched junction bases numbered 8, after V lost 8 bases and J lost 5 bases. CDR1 and CDR2 from the germline V gene are SNHLY and FYNNEI. The CDR3 here is CASGDREGTEAFF. CDR3 in DNA: TGTGCCAGCGGAGACAGGGAGGGAACTGAAGCTTTCTTT.

The rearrangement links TRBV25-1 to TRBJ1-5; D possibly corresponds to TRBD1 (6 bases). Germline CDR1 MGHDK, CDR2 SYGVNS. Trimming took 1 base from V and 3 from J, leaving 13 bases between them. The CDR3 runs 16 residues. CDR3 coding DNA: TGTGCCAGCAGTGAATTAGGGGCAGGGGACAATCAGCCCCAGCATTTT. This sequence encodes CASSELGAGDNQPQHF.

This clone was observed a single time. The rearrangement uses TRBV6-6 and TRBJ2-7; D is undetermined. Germline values: CDR1 MNHNY, CDR2 SVGAGI (reference sequence). This CDR3 region has 13 residues. V lost 0 bases to trimming and J lost 3 bases, with 6 bases between them. In nucleotides, the CDR3 is TGTGCCAGCAGTTACTCGCAGGACTACGAGCAGTACTTC. Amino acid sequence: CASSYSQDYEQYF.

The V and J genes are TRBV6-5 and TRBJ1-2, with a weak D call TRBD1 (5 bases). CDR3 length equals 14 residues. The germline V and J ends were trimmed by 8 bases and 4 bases, with 17 bases remaining between them. The germline gives CDR1 MNHEY, CDR2 SVGAGI. The CDR3 reads CASSVPGRAYGYTF. For the CDR3, the DNA is TGTGCCAGCTCGGTCCCGGGCAGGGCCTATGGCTACACCTTC.

This sequence joins TRBV28 and TRBJ2-2; the D gene is possibly TRBD1 (6 bases). The CDR3 totals 16 residues. Looked up from germline, CDR1 is MDHEN and CDR2 is SYDVKM. The V and J ends lost 1 base and 1 base respectively, with 10 bases between them. CDR3 nucleotide sequence: TGTGCCAGCAGTTTATTGTTGGGACAGAACACCGGGGAGCTGTTTTTT. Its translation: CASSLLLGQNTGELFF.